Each of the 24 T cell receptor beta chains below was sequenced from the same sample in a study of blood T cell repertoires in COVID-19. Profiled with immunoSEQ multiplex PCR; TCRdb holds only in-frame clones, not every one. The sample gives 300,000 to 450,000 clones, 70% to 90% of which show up once; around 2.8% is in the top ten. Input material: peripheral blood. All receptors derive from a woman aged 25 to 39 with COVID-19, enrolled during active disease.

The rearrangement uses TRBV10-2 and TRBJ2-3; D is undetermined. The germline V gene has CDR1 WSHSY and CDR2 SAAADI. The CDR3 spans 12 residues. Trimming cost V 5 bases and J 3 bases, with 6 bases left between them. CDR3 nucleotides: TGCGCCAGCAGTCGAGCGACAGATACGCAGTATTTT. Amino acid sequence: CASSRATDTQYF.

The chain employs TRBV7-8 and TRBJ2-1, with 8 bases aligning to TRBD2. The CDR3 has 20 residues. Germline-derived CDR1 and CDR2 are SGHVS and FQNEAQ. The V segment lost 0 bases and the J segment 4 bases; nucleotides outside the gene matches: 17. The CDR3 bases are TGTGCCAGCAGCTTAGCGAGATTCCTCAAGCGGGAGAATCGGTACAATGAGCAGTTCTTC. This encodes CASSLARFLKRENRYNEQFF.

The chain couples TRBV4-1 to TRBJ1-1; 7 positions match TRBD1. CDR1 and CDR2 (germline): MGHRA, YSYEKL. This CDR3 has 14 residues. V lost 2 bases and J lost 1; bases outside the gene matches: 1. The CDR3 is CASSQYRGNTEAFF. The CDR3 nucleotides are TGCGCCAGCAGCCAATACAGGGGGAACACTGAAGCTTTCTTT.

The chain links TRBV5-5 to TRBJ2-3, with D possibly matching TRBD1 (5 bases). From germline, CDR1 is SGHKS and CDR2 YYEKEE (reference sequence). The V end lost 0 bases, the J end lost 0 bases, and 8 bases lay between the germline ends. The CDR3 totals 15 residues. The CDR3 DNA is TGTGCCAGCAGCTTGGGCAGGGATAGCACAGATACGCAGTATTTT. Encoded protein: CASSLGRDSTDTQYF.

The gene calls are TRBV7-2 and TRBJ1-4; TRBD1 aligns across 8 bases. Germline CDR1 SGHTA, CDR2 FQGNSA. This CDR3 spans 17 amino acids. V shed 2 bases and J 7 bases; nucleotides not matched to a gene: 12. The CDR3 is CASSLRSIQGGSEKLFF. In DNA form, the CDR3 reads TGTGCCAGCAGCTTACGTAGTATACAGGGGGGGAGTGAAAAACTGTTTTTT.

The V gene is TRBV7-2, the J gene TRBJ2-7, with a possible D match to TRBD2 (7 bases). V lost 4 bases to trimming and J lost 0 bases, with 10 bases between them. Germline V gene sequence: CDR1 SGHTA, CDR2 FQGNSA. This CDR3 comprises 14 residues. The CDR3 region is CASSWGGASYEQYF. The CDR3 bases are TGTGCCAGCAGCTGGGGGGGGGCCTCCTACGAGCAGTACTTC.

The chain uses TRBV21-1 and TRBJ2-7; TRBD1 was called by the table and not checked on the DNA. TRBV21-1 is designated a pseudogene. There are 14 residues in the CDR3. DNA of the CDR3: TGTGCCAGCAGGGCTGACAGGGAATCCTACGAGCAGTACGTC. Protein product: CASRADRESYEQYV.

This sequence joins TRBV5-6 and TRBJ1-5, with D perhaps TRBD1 (5 bases). Per germline, CDR1 SGHDT and CDR2 YYEEEE. Trimming took 2 bases from V and 0 from J, leaving 12 bases between them. The CDR3 contains 16 residues. CDR3 sequence (DNA): TGTGCCAGCAGCTTTGGGGCGGGGTATAGCAATCAGCCCCAGCATTTT. Residues: CASSFGAGYSNQPQHF.

This chain joins TRBV4-1 and TRBJ2-1; TRBD2 agrees at 12 bases. V was clipped by 4 bases and J by 10 bases; unmatched bases: 11. Per germline, CDR1 MGHRA and CDR2 YSYEKL. The CDR3 runs 16 residues. The CDR3 protein is CASSRRTSGTNGEQFF. CDR3 DNA: TGCGCCAGCAGCCGTCGGACTAGCGGGACCAATGGGGAGCAGTTCTTC.

This rearrangement joins TRBV5-4 to TRBJ2-5; TRBD1 aligns across 9 bases. The V segment lost 2 bases and the J segment 4 bases; nucleotides outside the gene matches: 3. This CDR3 is 14 amino acids long. CDR1 SGHNT and CDR2 YYREEE come from the germline V gene (reference sequence). This CDR3 reads CASSLGTGRETQYF. DNA for the CDR3: TGTGCCAGCAGCTTAGGGACAGGGAGAGAGACCCAGTACTTC.

J is TRBJ2-2 and V is TRBV5-1, with TRBD2 matching over 15 bases. CDR3 length equals 18 residues. Looked up from germline, CDR1 is SGHRS and CDR2 is YFSETQ. The ends lost 4 bases at V and 4 bases at J; junction bases unmatched: 8. Here the CDR3 reads CASSLRTSGGATTGELFF. CDR3 nucleotide sequence: TGCGCCAGCAGCCTTCGGACTAGCGGGGGGGCCACCACCGGGGAGCTGTTTTTT.

The V call is TRBV29-1, the J call TRBJ1-2; tentative D call: TRBD1 (5 bases). The germline gives CDR1 SQVTM, CDR2 ANQGSEA. The CDR3 contains 11 residues. The V end lost 6 bases, the J end lost 4 bases, and 9 bases lay between the germline ends. CDR3 loop: CSVDDSYGYTF. In DNA, the CDR3 is TGCAGCGTGGACGACAGCTATGGCTACACCTTC.

The chain joins TRBV9 to TRBJ1-1; D uncertain. V was shortened by 0 bases and J by 0 bases, with 12 bases between the two germline ends. The CDR3 is 16 amino acids. Germline V gene sequence: CDR1 SGDLS, CDR2 YYNGEE. CDR3 coding DNA: TGTGCCAGCAGCGTAGGCGTTGGGCAGATGAACACTGAAGCTTTCTTT. Translation gives CASSVGVGQMNTEAFF. Drawing the rest from reference TRBV9 and TRBJ1-1, the complete variable domain is DSGVTQTPKHLITATGQRVTLRCSPRSGDLSVYWYQQSLDQGLQFLIQYYNGEERAKGNILERFSAQQFPDLHSELNLSSLELGDSALYFCASSVGVGQMNTEAFFGQGTRLTVV.

This clone was detected only once. V is TRBV12-3 or TRBV12-4 and J is TRBJ1-1; no reliable D call. The V gene lost 7 bases and the J gene lost 5 bases, with 8 bases spanning the gap. This CDR3 contains 11 residues. The CDR3 bases are TGTGCCAGCACCAAAGCTACTGAAGCTTTCTTT. It yields the protein CASTKATEAFF.

The chain employs TRBV5-4 and TRBJ2-1, with 9 bases fitting TRBD2. The trim removed 4 bases at V and 3 bases at J, leaving 5 bases unmatched. Germline CDR1 SGHNT, CDR2 YYREEE (reference sequence). The CDR3 extends over 15 amino acids. In DNA form, the CDR3 reads TGTGCCAGCAGCCGGTCTAGCGGGGTCTACAATGAGCAGTTCTTC. Amino acids: CASSRSSGVYNEQFF.

The chain has TRBV9 and TRBJ1-2; possibly TRBD1 for D (5 bases). The germline V gene encodes CDR1 SGDLS and CDR2 YYNGEE. V was trimmed by 3 bases and J by 8 bases, leaving 8 bases between them. CDR3 length: 11 residues. Here the CDR3 DNA reads TGTGCCAGCAGCGGTCACAGGGGCTACACCTTC. It specifies CASSGHRGYTF.

The chain couples TRBV3-1 (or the pseudogene TRBV3-2) to TRBJ2-5; TRBD2 aligns across 7 bases. V was clipped by 0 bases and J by 5 bases; unmatched bases: 18. CDR3 length equals 19 residues. From germline, CDR1 is LGHDT and CDR2 YNNKEL (reference sequence). For the CDR3, the DNA is TGTGCCAGCAGCCAAGAAGCTTTCCTAGCGGCCTTTAGGCAGGAGACCCAGTACTTC. The encoded protein is CASSQEAFLAAFRQETQYF.

This sequence joins TRBV3-1 (or the pseudogene TRBV3-2) and TRBJ1-5, with 9 bases matching TRBD1. From germline, CDR1 is LGHDT and CDR2 YNNKEL (reference sequence). The CDR3 covers 15 residues. After removal of 2 bases from V and 2 bases from J, the junction contained 1 base not matched to a gene. The CDR3 bases are TGTGCCAGCAGCCAAACAGGGGGCGGCAATCAGCCCCAGCATTTT. Amino acids: CASSQTGGGNQPQHF.

V is TRBV6-2 or TRBV6-3 and J is TRBJ2-3; 11 bases agree with TRBD2. CDR3 length: 15 residues. The J segment lost 6 bases and the V segment lost 5 bases, leaving 7 bases of the junction unmatched. Per the germline V gene, CDR1 is MNHEY and CDR2 is SVGEGT. CDR3 residues: CASSDTSGGWDTQYF. For the CDR3, the DNA is TGTGCCAGCAGTGACACTAGCGGGGGTTGGGATACGCAGTATTTT.

The chain links TRBV5-1 to TRBJ2-1, with 10 bases matching TRBD2. V lost 0 bases, J lost 10 bases, and 7 bases stayed unmatched. Germline loops: CDR1 SGHRS, CDR2 YFSETQ. This CDR3 has 15 residues. CDR3 residues: CASSLGSGGVSEQFF. CDR3 nucleotides: TGCGCCAGCAGCTTGGGGAGCGGGGGGGTATCGGAGCAGTTCTTC. The whole variable domain, filled in from reference TRBV5-1 and TRBJ2-1, reads KAGVTQTPRYLIKTRGQQVTLSCSPISGHRSVSWYQQTPGQGLQFLFEYFSETQRNKGNFPGRFSGRQFSNSRSEMNVSTLELGDSALYLCASSLGSGGVSEQFFGPGTRLTVL.

This clone came up once. The V gene is TRBV9, the J gene TRBJ2-2; no clear D. From germline, CDR1 is SGDLS and CDR2 YYNGEE. With 4 bases removed from V and 4 bases from J, the gap between germline ends came to 8 bases. The CDR3 consists of 13 residues. The CDR3 protein is CASSPSGTGELFF. In nucleotides, the CDR3 is TGTGCCAGCAGCCCCTCGGGCACCGGGGAGCTGTTTTTT.

This rearrangement joins TRBV10-3 to TRBJ1-3, with D unclear. Germline lookup yields CDR1 ENHRY and CDR2 SYGVKD. This CDR3 contains 13 residues. V shed 7 bases and J shed 0 bases, with 7 bases lying between them. CDR3: CAITNSSGNTIYF. CDR3 nucleotide sequence: TGTGCCATCACTAACAGCTCTGGAAACACCATATATTTT.

This chain links TRBV7-6 with TRBJ2-2; TRBD1 matches 8 bases. The CDR3 loop spans 15 amino acids. The germline gives CDR1 SGHVS, CDR2 FNYEAQ. The V gene end was trimmed by 3 bases and the J gene end by 6 bases; junction bases not matched to a gene: 6. The CDR3 region is CASSFRGRLAGELFF. The CDR3 DNA reads TGTGCCAGCAGCTTCAGGGGGCGCCTGGCCGGGGAGCTGTTTTTT.

Here the CDR3 reads CASSGGSGRPYEQYV. The CDR3 DNA follows: TGTGCCAGCTCCGGGGGTAGCGGGCGACCCTACGAGCAGTACGTC. J is TRBJ2-7 and V is TRBV18; 7 bases match TRBD2. Germline loops: CDR1 KGHSH, CDR2 LQKENI. This CDR3 is built from 15 residues. The V and J ends lost 6 bases and 2 bases, in that order; junction bases with no gene match: 10.